This T cell receptor (beta chain) was obtained from a study of blood T cells in healthy people across ages. Between the trimmed V and J ends, which lost 6 bases and 6 bases, there was a span of 18 bases. The CDR3 runs to 15 residues. Germline CDR1 LNHNV, CDR2 YYDKDF (reference sequence). A second PCR, run for 7 to 11 cycles, used a sample-barcoded 5' primer plus a J-beta primer mix. TCRdb processed the 5' RACE reads anew with MiXCR; each CDR3 protein has one entry. This sample has some 1.8 million distinct CDR3 sequences, with roughly 43% found just once. The sequence was obtained from a human donor in good health. Sequenced input: blood. The rearrangement uses TRBV15 and TRBJ2-4, with D maybe TRBD1 (5 bases). For the CDR3, the DNA is TGTGCCACCAGGAAAGCAAGGGGATGGGGAAACATTCAGTACTTC. Translated, it gives CATRKARGWGNIQYF.